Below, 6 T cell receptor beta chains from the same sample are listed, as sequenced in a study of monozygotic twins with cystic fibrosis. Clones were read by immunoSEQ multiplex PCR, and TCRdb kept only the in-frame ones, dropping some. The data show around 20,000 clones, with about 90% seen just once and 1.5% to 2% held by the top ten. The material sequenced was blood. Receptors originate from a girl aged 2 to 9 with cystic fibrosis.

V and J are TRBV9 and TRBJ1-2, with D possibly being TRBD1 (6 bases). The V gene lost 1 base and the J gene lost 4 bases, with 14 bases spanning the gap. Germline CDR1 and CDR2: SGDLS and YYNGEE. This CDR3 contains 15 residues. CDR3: CASSVYLGAGYGYTF. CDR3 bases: TGTGCCAGCAGCGTATATTTGGGGGCTGGCTATGGCTACACCTTC.

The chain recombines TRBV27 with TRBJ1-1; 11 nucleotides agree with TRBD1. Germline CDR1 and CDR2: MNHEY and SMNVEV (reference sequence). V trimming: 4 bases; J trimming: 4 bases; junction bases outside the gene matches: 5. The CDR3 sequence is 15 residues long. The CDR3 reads CASSSPGTGGTEAFF. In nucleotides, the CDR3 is TGTGCCAGCAGTTCGCCCGGGACAGGGGGCACTGAAGCTTTCTTT.

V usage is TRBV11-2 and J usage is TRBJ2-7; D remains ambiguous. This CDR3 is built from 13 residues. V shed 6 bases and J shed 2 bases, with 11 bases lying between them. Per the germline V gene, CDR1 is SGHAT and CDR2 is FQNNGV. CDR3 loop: CASSLGSTYEQYF. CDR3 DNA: TGTGCCAGCAGTCTAGGCAGTACCTACGAGCAGTACTTC.

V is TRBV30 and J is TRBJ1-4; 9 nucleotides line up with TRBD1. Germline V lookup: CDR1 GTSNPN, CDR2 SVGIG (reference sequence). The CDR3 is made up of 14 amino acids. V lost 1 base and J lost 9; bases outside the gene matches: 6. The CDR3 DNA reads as TGTGCCTGGAGTGACCAAGGACAGGGGAAAAAACTGTTTTTT. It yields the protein CAWSDQGQGKKLFF.

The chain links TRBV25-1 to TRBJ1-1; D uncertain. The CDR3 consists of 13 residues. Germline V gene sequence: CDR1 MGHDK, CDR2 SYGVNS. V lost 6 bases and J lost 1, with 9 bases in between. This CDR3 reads CASRVKGNTEAFF. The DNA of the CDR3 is TGTGCCAGCAGGGTAAAGGGGAACACTGAAGCTTTCTTT.

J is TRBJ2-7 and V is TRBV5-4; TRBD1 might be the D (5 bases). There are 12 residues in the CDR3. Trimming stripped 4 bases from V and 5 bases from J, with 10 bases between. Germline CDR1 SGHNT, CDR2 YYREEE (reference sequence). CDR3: CASSMTVDEQYF. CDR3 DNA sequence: TGTGCCAGCAGCATGACAGTGGACGAGCAGTACTTC. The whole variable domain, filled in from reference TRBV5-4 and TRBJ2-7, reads ETGVTQSPTHLIKTRGQQVTLRCSSQSGHNTVSWYQQALGQGPQFIFQYYREEENGRGNFPPRFSGLQFPNYSSELNVNALELDDSALYLCASSMTVDEQYFGPGTRLTVT.